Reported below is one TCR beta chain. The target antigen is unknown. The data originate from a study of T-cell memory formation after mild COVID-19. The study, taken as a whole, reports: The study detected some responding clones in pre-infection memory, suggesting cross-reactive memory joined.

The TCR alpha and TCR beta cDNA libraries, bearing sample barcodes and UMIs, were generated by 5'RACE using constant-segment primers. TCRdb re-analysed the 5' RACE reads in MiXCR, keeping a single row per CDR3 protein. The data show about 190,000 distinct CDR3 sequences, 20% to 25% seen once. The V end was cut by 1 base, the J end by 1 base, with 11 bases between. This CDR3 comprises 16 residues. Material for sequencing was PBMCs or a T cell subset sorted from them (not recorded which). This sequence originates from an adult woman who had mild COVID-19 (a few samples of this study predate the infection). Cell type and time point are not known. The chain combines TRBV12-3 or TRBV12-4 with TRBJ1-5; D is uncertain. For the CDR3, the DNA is TGTGCCAGCAGTTTAGGTGATCTCGGGAGCAATCAGCCCCAGCATTTT. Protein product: CASSLGDLGSNQPQHF.